This T cell receptor beta chain was profiled in a study of long-term antiretroviral therapy in people with HIV. The authors ran the immunoSEQ assay, v3.0, at survey level. Here immunoSEQ multiplex PCR was the method, and the copy in TCRdb shows in-frame clones only, minus some. The table shows roughly 16,000 clones, with roughly 91% occurring only once. Remarks on this clone: No antigen is known for it.

The V and J ends lost 2 bases and 1 base, in that order; junction bases with no gene match: 8. The length of the CDR3 is 16 residues. Germline V gene data show CDR1 as SGHTS and CDR2 as YDEGEE. General study results and limits: The study found narrower CDR3 length ranges in HIV repertoires than in controls. Absence of data on ART adherence, viral resistance or therapy changes was noted.

Every HIV-positive participant received treatment in the United States. Specimens carried about 0.85-10 million cryopreserved PBMC before DNA extraction. The rearrangement joins TRBV5-8 to TRBJ2-5; 7 nucleotides line up with TRBD1. This sequence originates from a man between 60 and 75 years old with HIV. This specimen was unsorted PBMCs, taken 0.3 years after starting antiretroviral therapy. Here the CDR3 reads CASSFKIGTAQETQYF. The CDR3 DNA follows: TGTGCCAGCAGCTTTAAGATTGGGACAGCCCAAGAGACCCAGTACTTC. Full variable domain (remainder filled in from reference TRBV5-8 and TRBJ2-5): EAGVTQSPTHLIKTRGQQATLRCSPISGHTSVYWYQQALGLGLQFLLWYDEGEERNRGNFPPRFSGRQFPNYSSELNVNALELEDSALYLCASSFKIGTAQETQYFGPGTRLLVL.